The T cell receptor (beta chain) described here comes from a study of shared clonotypes between healthy human individuals. Study-wide results and caveats: The authors expected sequencing depth to affect clonotype sharing among donors.

Remarks on this clone: The target antigen is unknown.

The V end was cut by 0 bases, the J end by 4 bases, with 11 bases between. Germline CDR1 reads SGHRS; CDR2 reads YFSETQ. The CDR3 sequence is 15 residues long. Sequenced by immunoSEQ multiplex PCR; TCRdb stores in-frame clones only, minus some. Found here are around 1.5 million clones, about 98% of them singletons; the top ten hold approximately 0.45%. Among the donors, all were Caucasian adults who lived in Nashville, Tennessee. The source material was naive CD4+ T cells sorted from blood. The subset denotes: CD45RA+ positively selected. The rearrangement joins TRBV5-1 to TRBJ2-1; D may be TRBD2 (6 bases). This TCR was sampled from a man aged 25 to 40 in good health. Here the CDR3 reads CASSLELAEYNEQFF. CDR3 coding DNA: TGCGCCAGCAGCTTGGAGTTAGCGGAGTACAATGAGCAGTTCTTC.